The next 31 T cell receptor beta chains were all read from a single sample in a study of regulatory T cells in long-lasting Graves disease. Time point given: newly diagnosed GD, antithyroid drugs for less than 3 months. The TCR library was made from RNA that had been extracted from PBMCs in TRIzol. Building the TCR beta libraries relied on iRepertoire HTBI primers, and CDR3 regions underwent Arm-PCR. TCRdb independently ran MiXCR on the multiplex PCR reads; one entry per CDR3 protein. Seen here are under 800,000 distinct CDR3 sequences, roughly 15% observed once, and the top ten hold about 18%. These data also featured in a second study, about T cells in Graves' hyperthyroidism and ophthalmopathy.

Material: peripheral blood mononuclear cells (PBMCs), obtained at new diagnosis, from a patient treated with antithyroid drugs. These receptors all stem from a woman aged 25 to 39 with Graves disease.

This clonotype was picked up many times. The rearrangement uses TRBV9 and TRBJ2-5; D may be TRBD2 (6 bases). This CDR3 has 15 amino acids. Trimming cost V 4 bases and J 0 bases, with 13 bases left between them. Looked up from germline, CDR1 is SGDLS and CDR2 is YYNGEE. CDR3 DNA: TGTGCCAGCAGCTGGGGAGGAGACTACCAAGAGACCCAGTACTTC. It specifies CASSWGGDYQETQYF.

This clonotype was detected many times. The chain joins TRBV28 to TRBJ2-7; 9 positions agree with TRBD1. CDR1 is MDHEN and CDR2 is SYDVKM in the germline V gene. The CDR3 is 16 residues long. V was clipped by 6 bases and J by 3 bases; unmatched bases: 12. CDR3 nucleotide sequence: TGTGCCAGCAGGGGGGCCCTGGGACAGGGTAACTACGAGCAGTACTTC. This translates into CASRGALGQGNYEQYF.

The J gene is TRBJ1-5, the V gene TRBV3-1; D is uncertain. The CDR3 spans 16 residues. Germline V CDR1 and CDR2: LGHDT, YNNKEL (reference sequence). Between the trimmed V and J ends, which lost 0 bases and 0 bases, there was a span of 9 bases. CDR3 residues: CASSQDLSDSNQPQHF. CDR3 sequence (DNA): TGTGCCAGCAGCCAAGATCTCAGCGATAGCAATCAGCCCCAGCATTTT.

This clonotype was observed a few times. The V call is TRBV28, the J call TRBJ1-2, with D possibly matching TRBD1 (5 bases). The CDR3 has 15 amino acids. V shed 6 bases and J shed 4 bases, with 18 bases lying between them. Germline CDR1 is MDHEN and CDR2 is SYDVKM. The CDR3 sequence is CASSTGGAIIYGYTF. In DNA form, the CDR3 reads TGTGCCAGCAGCACAGGCGGGGCGATAATCTATGGCTACACCTTC.

This clonotype was detected many times. V usage is TRBV11-2 and J usage is TRBJ1-2; 7 positions match TRBD1. Germline CDR1 reads SGHAT; CDR2 reads FQNNGV. V was clipped by 1 base and J by 8 bases; unmatched bases: 7. This CDR3 is 14 amino acids long. The CDR3 DNA reads TGTGCCAGCAGCTTAGGACAGGGTTCAGAGGGCTACACCTTC. Translation gives CASSLGQGSEGYTF.

This clonotype showed up many times. J is TRBJ1-1 and V is TRBV2; no clear D gene. V shed 10 bases and J shed 2 bases, with 14 bases lying between them. Germline V CDR1 and CDR2: SNHLY, FYNNEI. The CDR3 sequence is 13 residues long. The CDR3 coding sequence is TGTGCCACCTCGCAGGTTCTAAACACTGAAGCTTTCTTT. It specifies CATSQVLNTEAFF.

This clonotype showed up many times. This chain joins TRBV28 and TRBJ1-5, with 7 bases lining up with TRBD1. From germline, CDR1 is MDHEN and CDR2 SYDVKM. The V gene end was trimmed by 6 bases and the J gene end by 0 bases; junction bases not matched to a gene: 5. This CDR3 contains 15 residues. The CDR3 DNA follows: TGTGCCAGCAGACCGGGACAGAGTAGCAATCAGCCCCAGCATTTT. The encoded protein is CASRPGQSSNQPQHF. Combining the CDR3 with reference TRBV28 and TRBJ1-5 gives the whole variable domain DVKVTQSSRYLVKRTGEKVFLECVQDMDHENMFWYRQDPGLGLRLIYFSYDVKMKEKGDIPEGYSVSREKKERFSLILESASTNQTSMYLCASRPGQSSNQPQHFGDGTRLSIL.

This chain links TRBV5-1 with TRBJ2-7; TRBD1 agrees at 7 bases. The CDR3 length is 16 residues. Germline V CDR1 and CDR2: SGHRS, YFSETQ. J lost 3 bases, V lost 4 bases, and 13 bases had no gene match. CDR3 coding DNA: TGCGCCAGCAGCCCTACCCCGGGACAGTCCCGCTACGAGCAGTACTTC. Translated: CASSPTPGQSRYEQYF.

This clonotype was seen more than once but under ten times. CDR3 sequence: CASSRAWQTNEQFF. The CDR3 region has the DNA TGTGCCAGCAGCCGGGCCTGGCAGACTAATGAGCAGTTCTTC. This chain uses TRBV5-5 with TRBJ2-1; no clear D gene. The CDR3 extends over 14 amino acids. The V gene's germline CDR1 is SGHKS and CDR2 YYEKEE (reference sequence). Trimming pared 4 bases from V and 7 bases from J, leaving 15 bases between.

In this sample, this clonotype turned up many times. The chain links TRBV11-2 to TRBJ1-2, with TRBD1 identical over 11 bases. Unmatched junction bases numbered 6, after V lost 4 bases and J lost 8 bases. In germline, CDR1 is SGHAT, CDR2 FQNNGV. The CDR3 is 14 residues long. This CDR3 is CASSSVRTGGGYTF. In DNA, the CDR3 is TGTGCCAGCAGCTCAGTTCGGACAGGGGGCGGCTACACCTTC.

This clonotype occurred a few times. CDR3 residues: CASSSGTTKRELFF. The CDR3 coding sequence is TGCGCCAGCAGCTCCGGGACTACTAAGCGGGAGCTGTTTTTT. This chain connects TRBV5-1 to TRBJ2-2; 7 bases match TRBD2. V trimming: 3 bases; J trimming: 9 bases; junction bases outside the gene matches: 8. CDR1 and CDR2 from the germline V gene are SGHRS and YFSETQ. The CDR3 length is 14 residues.

This clonotype was seen many times. The chain is built from TRBV7-3 and TRBJ2-3; 8 nucleotides line up with TRBD2. Trimming took 5 bases from V and 6 from J; bases not matched to a gene: 4. The CDR3 contains 13 residues. In germline, CDR1 is SGHTA, CDR2 FQGTGA. CDR3 DNA sequence: TGTGCCAGCAGCCCGAAGCGGGAGGATACGCAGTATTTT. This codes for CASSPKREDTQYF.

This clonotype was observed at least ten times. The chain couples TRBV12-3 or TRBV12-4 to TRBJ2-1; possibly TRBD1 for D (5 bases). This CDR3 contains 12 residues. With 4 bases removed from V and 9 bases from J, the gap between germline ends came to 10 bases. CDR3 bases: TGTGCCAGCAGTTCCCAGGGCGGTGAGCAGTTCTTC. Translating it yields CASSSQGGEQFF.

With respect to this clonotype: Given a much more abundant clone one base away, this may be a read error. The V and J genes are TRBV11-3 and TRBJ2-7, with TRBD2 matching 9 bases. CDR3 size: 14 residues. Germline CDR1 and CDR2: SGHNT and YENEEA. The CDR3 loop is CASSQGSGSNEQCF. In nucleotides, the CDR3 is TGTGCCAGCAGCCAGGGTAGCGGGAGTAACGAGCAGTGCTTC.

This clonotype was counted many times. The V call is TRBV12-3 or TRBV12-4, the J call TRBJ1-5, with D tentatively TRBD1 (5 bases). The CDR3 runs to 14 residues. V lost 5 bases to trimming and J lost 4 bases, with 12 bases between them. DNA of the CDR3: TGTGCCAGCAGTCCCAACCAGGGAAATCAGCCCCAGCATTTT. It codes for CASSPNQGNQPQHF.

This rearrangement joins TRBV4-1 to TRBJ2-7; D is ambiguous. V lost 7 bases to trimming and J lost 9 bases, with 31 bases between them. This CDR3 is 17 amino acids long. Germline CDR1 reads MGHRA; CDR2 reads YSYEKL. The CDR3 DNA reads TGCGCCAGCACCGAAGAGGCTATGGGTTGGGATGGAGACGGGCAGTACTTC. This gives the protein CASTEEAMGWDGDGQYF.

There are a few counts of this clonotype. This chain uses TRBV20-1 with TRBJ2-7; 14 bases match TRBD2. This CDR3 has 16 amino acids. Germline V gives CDR1 DFQATT, CDR2 SNEGSKA (reference sequence). V was clipped by 2 bases and J by 6 bases; unmatched bases: 9. CDR3 DNA sequence: TGCAGTGCTAGACCGACTAGCGGGAGGGGGGACCGCGAGCAGTACTTC. This gives the protein CSARPTSGRGDREQYF.

This clonotype was seen repeatedly, ten times or more. The chain employs TRBV5-1 and TRBJ1-1; possibly TRBD1 for D (6 bases). The CDR3 loop spans 15 amino acids. The germline V gene encodes CDR1 SGHRS and CDR2 YFSETQ. V lost 3 bases and J lost 1, with 13 bases in between. CDR3 DNA sequence: TGCGCCAGCAGCTCCACCAGACAGGCGAACACTGAAGCTTTCTTT. This gives the protein CASSSTRQANTEAFF.

V usage is TRBV27 and J usage is TRBJ1-6; TRBD1 is a possible D gene (6 bases). V lost 7 bases to trimming and J lost 0 bases, with 10 bases between them. Germline values: CDR1 MNHEY, CDR2 SMNVEV (reference sequence). This CDR3 spans 15 amino acids. The DNA for the CDR3 is TGTGCCAGCAAAGACAGGAGCTCCTATAATTCACCCCTCCACTTT. Amino acid sequence: CASKDRSSYNSPLHF.

In this sample, this clonotype turned up a few times. The rearrangement uses TRBV6-1 and TRBJ1-3, with 7 positions matching TRBD1. The germline CDR1 and CDR2 sequences are MNHNS and SASEGT. Losses at the gene ends were 6 bases for V and 0 bases for J; bases not matched to a gene: 5. The CDR3 is 15 residues long. DNA of the CDR3: TGTGCCAGCAGCAAACAGGGGACCTCTGGAAACACCATATATTTT. This sequence encodes CASSKQGTSGNTIYF.

This clonotype was counted at least ten times. The chain is built from TRBV2 and TRBJ2-3; TRBD1 aligns across 11 bases. The CDR3 has 17 residues. J was trimmed by 3 bases and V by 0 bases; bases with no gene match: 5. From germline, CDR1 is SNHLY and CDR2 FYNNEI. For the CDR3, the DNA is TGTGCCAGCAGTGAAGCCGGACAGGGGGCGAGAACAGATACGCAGTATTTT. This gives the protein CASSEAGQGARTDTQYF.

This clonotype was counted at least ten times. The rearrangement links TRBV20-1 to TRBJ2-7; D remains unclear. V was cut by 0 bases and J by 0 bases, with 9 bases left in between. The CDR3 sequence is 14 residues long. The germline gives CDR1 DFQATT, CDR2 SNEGSKA (reference sequence). CDR3 DNA: TGCAGTGCTAGAGACCCATCGAGCTCCTACGAGCAGTACTTC. As protein: CSARDPSSSYEQYF.

The chain couples TRBV14 to TRBJ2-7; a weak D match, TRBD2 (6 bases). V was shortened by 5 bases and J by 4 bases, with 12 bases between the two germline ends. CDR1 is SGHDN and CDR2 is FVKESK in the germline V gene. This CDR3 is built from 13 residues. CDR3 in amino acids: CASSSLAGYEQYF. The CDR3 coding sequence is TGTGCCAGCAGCTCTCTCGCGGGGTACGAGCAGTACTTC.

This clonotype was observed at least ten times. The chain has TRBV28 and TRBJ1-6; no clear D gene. The length of the CDR3 is 13 residues. Trimming shortened V by 7 bases and J by 5 bases, and 9 bases separated the two germline ends. Germline CDR1 reads MDHEN; CDR2 reads SYDVKM. This CDR3 reads CASTKQNNSPLHF. Here the CDR3 DNA reads TGTGCCAGCACGAAGCAAAATAATTCACCCCTCCACTTT. Based on the CDR3 plus reference TRBV28 and TRBJ1-6, the full variable domain is DVKVTQSSRYLVKRTGEKVFLECVQDMDHENMFWYRQDPGLGLRLIYFSYDVKMKEKGDIPEGYSVSREKKERFSLILESASTNQTSMYLCASTKQNNSPLHFGNGTRLTVT.

This clonotype was counted only a few times. A clone one base away is much larger, so this may be a read error. The chain has TRBV11-1 and TRBJ2-1, with D uncertain. Looked up from germline, CDR1 is SGHAT and CDR2 is FQDESV (reference sequence). The CDR3 is made up of 12 amino acids. The DNA for the CDR3 is TGTGCCAGCAGCTTAGATGGCACCCGGACGTCCTTC. This encodes CASSLDGTRTSF.

Concerning this clonotype itself: A much bigger clone sits one base away, suggesting this may be a read error. The chain joins TRBV12-3 or TRBV12-4 to TRBJ2-1; no clear D. The CDR3 runs to 17 residues. With 5 bases removed from V and 3 bases from J, the gap between germline ends came to 20 bases. The CDR3 sequence is CASSPNPGQERYNEQFF. CDR3 coding DNA: TGTGCCAGCAGTCCAAATCCCGGCCAGGAGCGCTACAATGAGCAGTTCTTC.

This clonotype has more than one count but fewer than ten. The J gene is TRBJ2-3, the V gene TRBV7-9; D might be TRBD2 (6 bases). In germline, CDR1 is SEHNR, CDR2 FQNEAQ (reference sequence). There are 15 residues in the CDR3. Trimming cost V 7 bases and J 5 bases, with 19 bases left between them. CDR3 DNA sequence: TGTGCCAGCACTTCCCTAGGGGCGGGACGAGATACGCAGTATTTT. Translation: CASTSLGAGRDTQYF.

Ten or more counts support this clonotype. The chain combines TRBV12-3 or TRBV12-4 with TRBJ1-2; D is undetermined. The CDR3 consists of 16 residues. The V end lost 6 bases, the J end lost 6 bases, and 23 bases lay between the germline ends. The CDR3 DNA sequence: TGTGCCAGCAGCATGATGTTTCGGGATTATTGGAATGGCTACACCTTC. Protein: CASSMMFRDYWNGYTF.

This rearrangement joins TRBV4-2 to TRBJ2-3, with D possibly being TRBD2 (7 bases). The germline V gene encodes CDR1 LGHNA and CDR2 YNFKEQ. With 8 bases removed from V and 2 bases from J, the gap between germline ends came to 14 bases. The CDR3 is 14 residues long. The CDR3 here is CASRPAGATDTQYF. The DNA for the CDR3 is TGTGCCAGCCGGCCGGCGGGGGCCACAGATACGCAGTATTTT.

This clonotype was detected many times. The rearrangement uses TRBV2 and TRBJ2-4; unclear D gene. Per the germline V gene, CDR1 is SNHLY and CDR2 is FYNNEI. There are 13 residues in the CDR3. V lost 1 base, J lost 6 bases, and 7 bases lay in between. DNA of the CDR3: TGTGCCAGCAGTGAAGACTCAATAAACATTCAGTACTTC. Its protein product is CASSEDSINIQYF.

This clonotype was counted at least ten times. The chain employs TRBV6-2 or TRBV6-3 and TRBJ2-1; TRBD2 aligns across 10 bases. Germline loops: CDR1 MNHEY, CDR2 SVGEGT. Losses at the gene ends were 5 bases for V and 6 bases for J; bases not matched to a gene: 7. This CDR3 region has 15 residues. CDR3 in amino acids: CASSETSGPSNEQFF. Written as DNA, the CDR3 is TGTGCCAGCAGTGAGACTAGCGGGCCGAGCAATGAGCAGTTCTTC.